A single sample is the source of the 32 T cell receptor beta chains below, sequenced in a study of cytomegalovirus exposure and HLA in healthy donors. The PCR made use of 60 Vbeta and 13 Jbeta primers. Measured with immunoSEQ multiplex PCR; TCRdb has only the in-frame clones, and not every one. This sample has roughly 120,000 clones, with 65% to 85% found just once. Sequenced material: PBMCs. Receptors originate from a woman between 18 and 29 years old in good health and CMV-seronegative.

This chain links TRBV5-1 with TRBJ2-7; 14 bases agree with TRBD2. The CDR3 totals 17 residues. V gave up 3 bases and J gave up 2 bases; unmatched junction bases: 7. Germline V CDR1 and CDR2: SGHRS, YFSETQ. CDR3 coding DNA: TGCGCCAGCAGCTCGATTGGGACTAGCGGGAGCCCCTACGAGCAGTACTTC. It codes for CASSSIGTSGSPYEQYF.

J is TRBJ1-2 and V is TRBV2, with D perhaps TRBD1 (5 bases). Trimming took off 4 bases at V and 8 bases at J, with 11 bases between the two ends. In germline, CDR1 is SNHLY, CDR2 FYNNEI. This CDR3 is built from 12 residues. CDR3 nucleotides: TGTGCCAGCAGTGCCTGGGGCCTAGGCTACACCTTC. Protein sequence: CASSAWGLGYTF.

The genes are TRBV6-6 and TRBJ2-7, with D perhaps TRBD1 (7 bases). The CDR3 spans 12 residues. V lost 5 bases to trimming and J lost 7 bases, with 12 bases between them. In germline, CDR1 is MNHNY, CDR2 SVGAGI (reference sequence). Written as DNA, the CDR3 is TGTGCCAGCAGTCCGACAGGGAGGGAGCAGTACTTC. This codes for CASSPTGREQYF.

The J gene is TRBJ1-5, the V gene TRBV27; TRBD1 is a possible D gene (6 bases). The CDR3 runs 12 residues. V was clipped by 4 bases and J by 7 bases, with 8 bases between them. Germline-derived CDR1 and CDR2 are MNHEY and SMNVEV (reference sequence). The CDR3 sequence is CASSSQGQPQHF. In nucleotides, the CDR3 is TGTGCCAGCAGTTCACAGGGCCAGCCCCAGCATTTT.

The chain uses TRBV27 and TRBJ2-5, with 8 bases that match TRBD1. The CDR3 is 15 residues long. The V and J ends lost 3 bases and 4 bases, in that order; junction bases with no gene match: 7. Germline lookup yields CDR1 MNHEY and CDR2 SMNVEV (reference sequence). The CDR3 loop reads CASSLGRGQGETQYF. CDR3 DNA sequence: TGTGCCAGCAGTTTGGGCAGGGGGCAAGGAGAGACCCAGTACTTC.

The chain couples TRBV2 to TRBJ2-3, with D possibly being TRBD1 (8 bases). The CDR3 has 15 residues. V was shortened by 5 bases and J by 3 bases, with 15 bases between the two germline ends. Germline V CDR1 and CDR2: SNHLY, FYNNEI. The CDR3 spells CASSTDRGGTDTQYF. CDR3 sequence (DNA): TGTGCCAGCAGTACCGACAGGGGAGGGACAGATACGCAGTATTTT.

The rearrangement uses TRBV4-1 and TRBJ2-1, with TRBD1 as a possible D gene (6 bases). Trimming left V 6 bases short and J 8 bases short, with 20 bases between. This CDR3 region has 15 residues. The germline V gene has CDR1 MGHRA and CDR2 YSYEKL. The CDR3 nucleotides read TGCGCCAGCAGTCCTACCCAGGGGATAAACGATGAGCAGTTCTTC. Encoded protein: CASSPTQGINDEQFF.

V and J are TRBV7-2 and TRBJ2-1; D might be TRBD1 (6 bases). Trimming shortened V by 3 bases and J by 8 bases, and 11 bases separated the two germline ends. The CDR3 sequence is 13 residues long. Germline V lookup: CDR1 SGHTA, CDR2 FQGNSA. CDR3 amino acids: CASSFNTGYEQFF. The CDR3 bases are TGTGCCAGCAGCTTTAATACAGGGTATGAGCAGTTCTTC.

The CDR3 sequence: CASSGGQGVSLAFF. The CDR3 bases are TGCGCCAGCAGCGGGGGACAGGGGGTATCCTTGGCTTTCTTT. This chain joins TRBV5-1 and TRBJ1-1; 11 bases match TRBD1. This CDR3 contains 14 residues. Germline V CDR1 and CDR2: SGHRS, YFSETQ. After removal of 4 bases from V and 11 bases from J, the junction contained 10 bases not matched to a gene.

This clone was seen only once. The chain has TRBV19 and TRBJ2-1, with D possibly matching TRBD2 (5 bases). The germline V gene has CDR1 LNHDA and CDR2 SQIVND (reference sequence). The CDR3 is 15 residues long. With 3 bases removed from V and 8 bases from J, the gap between germline ends came to 17 bases. The CDR3 spells CASSMRREGRDEQFF. The CDR3 bases are TGTGCCAGTAGTATGAGACGGGAAGGCCGAGATGAGCAGTTCTTC.

The chain uses TRBV12-5 and TRBJ2-3; D gene ambiguous. Trimming removed 6 bases at V and 4 bases at J, with 17 bases between. There are 15 residues in the CDR3. From germline, CDR1 is LGHNT and CDR2 FRNRAP. CDR3 sequence (DNA): TGTGCTAGTGGGTCCGGAGAATTGCACGCAGATACGCAGTATTTT. Its translation is CASGSGELHADTQYF.

The chain links TRBV29-1 to TRBJ2-3, with D tentatively TRBD2 (5 bases). The length of the CDR3 is 14 residues. Germline values: CDR1 SQVTM, CDR2 ANQGSEA. Trimming took off 5 bases at V and 6 bases at J, with 18 bases between the two ends. CDR3 region: CSVSTGGYGDTQYF. The CDR3 DNA is TGCAGCGTTTCTACCGGAGGCTACGGGGATACGCAGTATTTT.

The genes are TRBV28 and TRBJ1-3; D unclear. Trimming pared 2 bases from V and 14 bases from J, leaving 16 bases between. Germline V CDR1 and CDR2: MDHEN, SYDVKM. The CDR3 contains 13 residues. CDR3: CASSLGSPRVVYF. As DNA, the CDR3 is TGTGCCAGCAGTTTAGGATCACCCCGGGTGGTATATTTT.

J is TRBJ1-1 and V is TRBV5-6; D is unclear. This CDR3 comprises 15 residues. Trimming shortened V by 4 bases and J by 5 bases, and 18 bases separated the two germline ends. The germline V gene has CDR1 SGHDT and CDR2 YYEEEE. This CDR3 reads CASSLTFRSGTEAFF. As DNA, the CDR3 is TGTGCCAGCAGCCTAACCTTCCGAAGCGGAACTGAAGCTTTCTTT.

The chain employs TRBV7-9 and TRBJ2-5; TRBD2 agrees at 9 bases. CDR3 length: 16 residues. Germline loops: CDR1 SEHNR, CDR2 FQNEAQ (reference sequence). V lost 5 bases and J lost 4; bases outside the gene matches: 11. CDR3 loop: CASSDLAGRPLETQYF. The CDR3 bases are TGTGCCAGCAGCGACCTAGCGGGGAGACCCTTAGAGACCCAGTACTTC.

The chain combines TRBV7-9 with TRBJ2-1; D ambiguous. The CDR3 has 13 amino acids. The V and J ends lost 3 bases and 0 bases respectively, with 3 bases between them. Looked up from germline, CDR1 is SEHNR and CDR2 is FQNEAQ (reference sequence). The CDR3 DNA sequence: TGTGCCAGCAGCTTGAGCTCCTACAATGAGCAGTTCTTC. Amino acids: CASSLSSYNEQFF.

The J gene is TRBJ1-2, the V gene TRBV10-3, with D hard to call. Trimming shortened V by 0 bases and J by 4 bases, and 9 bases separated the two germline ends. CDR3 length: 14 amino acids. CDR1 is ENHRY and CDR2 is SYGVKD in the germline V gene. In nucleotides, the CDR3 is TGTGCCATCAGTGAGTCGGACGGGGTCTATGGCTACACCTTC. Translation: CAISESDGVYGYTF.

This CDR3 is CASSLGARSYEQYF. DNA of the CDR3: TGTGCCAGCAGCTTAGGTGCGCGGTCCTACGAGCAGTACTTC. The V and J genes are TRBV11-2 and TRBJ2-7; D call uncertain. Germline CDR1 SGHAT, CDR2 FQNNGV. V was cut by 1 base and J by 1 base, with 8 bases left in between. The CDR3 extends over 14 amino acids.

The chain recombines TRBV5-4 with TRBJ2-1; a possible D gene is TRBD1 (5 bases). The V gene's germline CDR1 is SGHNT and CDR2 YYREEE (reference sequence). Trimming shortened V by 1 base and J by 3 bases, and 8 bases separated the two germline ends. The CDR3 totals 14 residues. DNA of the CDR3: TGTGCCAGCAGCTTGATAGGGGACTACAATGAGCAGTTCTTC. This codes for CASSLIGDYNEQFF.

The rearrangement joins TRBV5-1 to TRBJ1-1; TRBD1 matches 7 bases. This CDR3 spans 14 amino acids. Looked up from germline, CDR1 is SGHRS and CDR2 is YFSETQ. V lost 3 bases and J lost 5; bases outside the gene matches: 7. CDR3 in amino acids: CASSYTGDGTEAFF. The CDR3 DNA reads TGCGCCAGCAGCTACACAGGGGACGGGACTGAAGCTTTCTTT.

The chain is built from TRBV19 and TRBJ1-2; the D gene is possibly TRBD1 (5 bases). Deletions cut 7 bases from V and 4 bases from J, with 16 bases between. Per germline, CDR1 LNHDA and CDR2 SQIVND (reference sequence). This CDR3 comprises 14 residues. The chain's CDR3 is CASIRSGDFYGYTF. CDR3 sequence (DNA): TGTGCCAGTATCCGTTCGGGGGACTTCTATGGCTACACCTTC.

The rearrangement joins TRBV14 to TRBJ2-5; D perhaps matches TRBD1 (6 bases). Germline values: CDR1 SGHDN, CDR2 FVKESK. The CDR3 sequence is 14 residues long. V shed 4 bases and J shed 2 bases, with 11 bases lying between them. The DNA of the CDR3 is TGTGCCAGCAGCCGACAGGATCTGCAAGAGACCCAGTACTTC. This codes for CASSRQDLQETQYF.

This rearrangement joins TRBV10-3 to TRBJ2-1, with D perhaps matching TRBD2 (6 bases). The germline V gene encodes CDR1 ENHRY and CDR2 SYGVKD. Trimming pared 3 bases from V and 3 bases from J, leaving 18 bases between. The CDR3 runs 17 residues. As DNA, the CDR3 is TGTGCCATCAGTGAAAGGGTAGTCGGGGAGGTCTACAATGAGCAGTTCTTC. This translates into CAISERVVGEVYNEQFF.

This sequence joins TRBV7-2 and TRBJ1-2; TRBD1 agrees at 10 bases. Germline CDR1 reads SGHTA; CDR2 reads FQGNSA. This CDR3 contains 16 residues. The V and J ends lost 1 base and 3 bases, in that order; junction bases with no gene match: 5. For the CDR3, the DNA is TGTGCCAGCAGCTTAGAGGGGACAGGGGTTGACTATGGCTACACCTTC. Encoded protein: CASSLEGTGVDYGYTF.

This clone was seen a few times. V gene TRBV5-1 combines with J gene TRBJ2-5; 7 bases fit TRBD1. Looked up from germline, CDR1 is SGHRS and CDR2 is YFSETQ. V was clipped by 3 bases and J by 7 bases; unmatched bases: 9. CDR3 length equals 14 residues. DNA for the CDR3: TGCGCCAGCAGCTCAGAACAGGGGTCTCGGACCCAGTACTTC. Translation gives CASSSEQGSRTQYF.

This clone has only one observation. The chain employs TRBV28 and TRBJ1-2; D call uncertain. Trimming cost V 6 bases and J 3 bases, with 8 bases left between them. The germline V gene encodes CDR1 MDHEN and CDR2 SYDVKM. The CDR3 loop spans 12 amino acids. CDR3 coding DNA: TGTGCCAGCAGAGAGGGTTACTATGGCTACACCTTC. Protein: CASREGYYGYTF.

The chain is built from TRBV7-8 and TRBJ1-5; 10 nucleotides agree with TRBD1. J was trimmed by 5 bases and V by 0 bases; bases with no gene match: 4. The CDR3 has 16 amino acids. Germline V gives CDR1 SGHVS, CDR2 FQNEAQ. The CDR3 reads CASSLADRGAYQPQHF. The CDR3 DNA follows: TGTGCCAGCAGCTTAGCGGACAGGGGGGCGTATCAGCCCCAGCATTTT. Combining the CDR3 with reference TRBV7-8 and TRBJ1-5 gives the whole variable domain GAGVSQSPRYKVAKRGQDVALRCDPISGHVSLFWYQQALGQGPEFLTYFQNEAQLDKSGLPSDRFFAERPEGSVSTLKIQRTQQEDSAVYLCASSLADRGAYQPQHFGDGTRLSIL.

V usage is TRBV5-1 and J usage is TRBJ2-5; TRBD2 matches at 10 bases. V was clipped by 2 bases and J by 2 bases; unmatched bases: 3. This CDR3 has 15 amino acids. CDR1 SGHRS and CDR2 YFSETQ come from the germline V gene. For the CDR3, the DNA is TGCGCCAGCAGCTTCATAGCGGGAGGACAAGAGACCCAGTACTTC. This encodes CASSFIAGGQETQYF.

The V call is TRBV9, the J call TRBJ2-3; D is perhaps TRBD2 (7 bases). Between the trimmed V and J ends, which lost 0 bases and 4 bases, there was a span of 15 bases. Germline V gene data show CDR1 as SGDLS and CDR2 as YYNGEE. The CDR3 spans 16 residues. CDR3 sequence: CASSVEGGGLADTQYF. The CDR3 DNA is TGTGCCAGCAGCGTAGAAGGGGGGGGGCTCGCAGATACGCAGTATTTT.

The chain has TRBV7-2 and TRBJ1-2; TRBD1 aligns across 7 bases. This CDR3 comprises 15 residues. Trimming at V came to 1 base and at J to 3 bases, leaving 5 bases not matched to a gene. The germline V gene encodes CDR1 SGHTA and CDR2 FQGNSA. The CDR3 is CASSLVTGNDYGYTF. DNA for the CDR3: TGTGCCAGCAGCTTAGTGACAGGGAACGACTATGGCTACACCTTC.

V usage is TRBV4-2 and J usage is TRBJ2-1; tentatively, D is TRBD2 (5 bases). The CDR3 contains 17 residues. Trimming took 1 base from V and 3 from J, leaving 16 bases between them. Germline V gene sequence: CDR1 LGHNA, CDR2 YNFKEQ. The CDR3 nucleotides are TGTGCCAGCAGCCAAGGGGAACTAGATCGTGACTACAATGAGCAGTTCTTC. Translating gives CASSQGELDRDYNEQFF.

The chain couples TRBV19 to TRBJ2-1; TRBD2 matches 7 bases. The CDR3 has 16 amino acids. V shed 5 bases and J 4 bases; nucleotides not matched to a gene: 11. Per the germline V gene, CDR1 is LNHDA and CDR2 is SQIVND (reference sequence). CDR3 residues: CASSPSGRELYNEQFF. The CDR3 DNA follows: TGTGCCAGTAGTCCGTCCGGGCGGGAGTTGTACAATGAGCAGTTCTTC.